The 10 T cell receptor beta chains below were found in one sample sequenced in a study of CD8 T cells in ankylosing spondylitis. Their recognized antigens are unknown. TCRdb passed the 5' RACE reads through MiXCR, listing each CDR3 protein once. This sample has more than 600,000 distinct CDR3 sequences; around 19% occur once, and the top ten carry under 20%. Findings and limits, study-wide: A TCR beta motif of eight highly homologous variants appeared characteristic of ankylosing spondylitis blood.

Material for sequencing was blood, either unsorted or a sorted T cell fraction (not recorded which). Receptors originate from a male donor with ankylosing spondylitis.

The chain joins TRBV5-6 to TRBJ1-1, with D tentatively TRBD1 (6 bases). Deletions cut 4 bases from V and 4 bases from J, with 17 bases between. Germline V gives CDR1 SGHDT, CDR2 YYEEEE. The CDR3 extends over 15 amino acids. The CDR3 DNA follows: TGTGCCAGCAGCGCCATATGGGAGGGGGGCACTGAAGCTTTCTTT. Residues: CASSAIWEGGTEAFF.

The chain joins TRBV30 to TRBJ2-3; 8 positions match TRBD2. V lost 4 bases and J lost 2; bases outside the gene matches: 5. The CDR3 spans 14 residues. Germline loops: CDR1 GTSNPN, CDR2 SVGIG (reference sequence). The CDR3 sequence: CAWNRAGVTDTQYF. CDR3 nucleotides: TGTGCCTGGAATCGAGCGGGGGTCACAGATACGCAGTATTTT.

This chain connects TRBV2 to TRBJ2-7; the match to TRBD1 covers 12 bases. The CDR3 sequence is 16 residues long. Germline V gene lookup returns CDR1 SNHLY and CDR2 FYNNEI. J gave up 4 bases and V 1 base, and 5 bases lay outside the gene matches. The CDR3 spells CASSEDLGQGAYEQYF. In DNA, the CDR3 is TGTGCCAGCAGTGAAGATTTGGGACAGGGGGCGTACGAGCAGTACTTC.

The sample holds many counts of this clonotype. The DNA for the CDR3 is TGTGCCAGCAGTTCCGCCGAACGAGGGGTTGGCACTGAAGCTTTCTTT. This translates into CASSSAERGVGTEAFF. The rearrangement joins TRBV27 to TRBJ1-1, with a weak D call TRBD1 (5 bases). The CDR3 runs 16 residues. The V end was cut by 4 bases, the J end by 4 bases, with 19 bases between. CDR1 MNHEY and CDR2 SMNVEV come from the germline V gene (reference sequence).

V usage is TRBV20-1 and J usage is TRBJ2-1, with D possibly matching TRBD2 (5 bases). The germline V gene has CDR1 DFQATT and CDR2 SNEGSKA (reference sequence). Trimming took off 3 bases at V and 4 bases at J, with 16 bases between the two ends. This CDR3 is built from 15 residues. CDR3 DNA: TGCAGTGCTAGGGGTCGCGGGTCCCCTTACAATGAGCAGTTCTTC. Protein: CSARGRGSPYNEQFF.

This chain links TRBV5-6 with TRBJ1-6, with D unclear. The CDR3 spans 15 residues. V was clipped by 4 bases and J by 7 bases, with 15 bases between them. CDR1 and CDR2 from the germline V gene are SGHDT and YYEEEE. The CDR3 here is CASSRPATRNSPLHF. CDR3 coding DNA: TGTGCCAGCAGCCGACCCGCGACAAGGAATTCACCCCTCCACTTT.

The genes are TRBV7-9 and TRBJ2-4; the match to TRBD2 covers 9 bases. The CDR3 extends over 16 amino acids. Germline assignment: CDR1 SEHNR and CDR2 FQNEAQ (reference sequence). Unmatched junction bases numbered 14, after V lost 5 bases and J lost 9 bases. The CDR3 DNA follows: TGTGCCAGCAGCGGGGGACTAGCTATCAGTGAAAGCATTCAGTACTTC. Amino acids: CASSGGLAISESIQYF.

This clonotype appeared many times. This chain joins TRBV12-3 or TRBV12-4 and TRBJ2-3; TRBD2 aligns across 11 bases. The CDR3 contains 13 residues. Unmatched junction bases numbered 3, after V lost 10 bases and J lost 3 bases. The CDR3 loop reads CATRLAGTDTQYF. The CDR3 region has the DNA TGTGCCACCCGACTAGCGGGGACAGATACGCAGTATTTT.

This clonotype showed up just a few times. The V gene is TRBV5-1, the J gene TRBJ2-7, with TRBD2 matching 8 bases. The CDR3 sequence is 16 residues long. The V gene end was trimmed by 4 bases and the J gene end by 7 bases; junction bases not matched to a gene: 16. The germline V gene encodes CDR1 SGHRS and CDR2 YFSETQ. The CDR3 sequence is CASSMDGTRGGDEQYF. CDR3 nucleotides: TGCGCCAGCAGCATGGACGGGACTAGAGGGGGGGATGAGCAGTACTTC.

The CDR3 is CATLKGNSYEQYF. The CDR3 DNA reads TGTGCCACCCTAAAGGGCAACTCCTACGAGCAGTACTTC. The V call is TRBV6-2 or TRBV6-3, the J call TRBJ2-7; D call uncertain. V was trimmed by 10 bases and J by 0 bases, leaving 13 bases between them. Per the germline V gene, CDR1 is MNHEY and CDR2 is SVGEGT. The CDR3 covers 13 residues.